The 4 T cell receptor beta chains below all came from one sample that was sequenced in a study of T cell responses to AZD1222 COVID-19 vaccine. Here immunoSEQ multiplex PCR was the method, and the copy in TCRdb shows in-frame clones only, minus some. In the table there are over 100,000 clones, roughly 86% of which are singletons. This specimen consisted of peripheral blood, obtained on day 0 of MenACWY control vaccination. These TCRs come from an adult in good health.

The J gene is TRBJ1-2, the V gene TRBV12-3 or TRBV12-4, with unresolved D. V shed 5 bases and J shed 8 bases, with 9 bases lying between them. The CDR3 runs 11 residues. The CDR3 reads CASSTLGGYTF. Here the CDR3 DNA reads TGTGCCAGCAGTACCCTTGGGGGCTACACCTTC.

V gene TRBV5-1 combines with J gene TRBJ2-3; TRBD1 matches at 9 bases. The CDR3 is 16 amino acids. J gave up 4 bases and V 4 bases, and 10 bases lay outside the gene matches. Germline CDR1 and CDR2: SGHRS and YFSETQ. The CDR3 coding sequence is TGCGCCAGCAGCACCCGACAGGGGGTCAGGTCAGATACGCAGTATTTT. This codes for CASSTRQGVRSDTQYF.

The chain is built from TRBV11-2 and TRBJ2-1; 7 bases are shared with TRBD1. The germline V gene has CDR1 SGHAT and CDR2 FQNNGV. Trimming at V came to 5 bases and at J to 0 bases, leaving 7 bases not matched to a gene. This CDR3 is 16 amino acids long. CDR3: CASSPLHRGSYNEQFF. CDR3 coding DNA: TGTGCCAGCAGCCCTCTCCACAGGGGCTCCTACAATGAGCAGTTCTTC.

The chain employs TRBV19 and TRBJ2-1; TRBD1 matches at 7 bases. Germline V gene lookup returns CDR1 LNHDA and CDR2 SQIVND (reference sequence). The J segment lost 6 bases and the V segment lost 3 bases, leaving 8 bases of the junction unmatched. CDR3 length: 15 amino acids. This chain's CDR3 is CASSIQGDPSNEQFF. Here the CDR3 DNA reads TGTGCCAGTAGTATTCAGGGGGACCCATCCAATGAGCAGTTCTTC.